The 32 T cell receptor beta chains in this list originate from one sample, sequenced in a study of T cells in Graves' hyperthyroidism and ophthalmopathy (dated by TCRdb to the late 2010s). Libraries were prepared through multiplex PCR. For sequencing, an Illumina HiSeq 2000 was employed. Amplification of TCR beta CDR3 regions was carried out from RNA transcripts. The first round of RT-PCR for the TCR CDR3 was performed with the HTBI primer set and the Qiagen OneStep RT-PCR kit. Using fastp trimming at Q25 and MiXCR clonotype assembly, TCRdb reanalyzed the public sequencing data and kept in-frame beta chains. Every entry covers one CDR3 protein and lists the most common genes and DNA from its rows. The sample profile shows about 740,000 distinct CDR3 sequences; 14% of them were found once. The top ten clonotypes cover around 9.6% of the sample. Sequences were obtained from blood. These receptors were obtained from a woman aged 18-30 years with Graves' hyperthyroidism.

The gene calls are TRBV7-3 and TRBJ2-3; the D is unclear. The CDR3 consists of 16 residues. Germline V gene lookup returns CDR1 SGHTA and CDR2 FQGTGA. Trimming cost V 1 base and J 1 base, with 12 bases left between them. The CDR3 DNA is TGTGCCAGCAGCTTAAACCCCCACCCGGGCACAGATACGCAGTATTTT. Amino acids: CASSLNPHPGTDTQYF.

The CDR3 spells CASGLAGGREQFF. The CDR3 DNA sequence: TGTGCCAGCGGGCTAGCGGGAGGTCGTGAGCAGTTCTTC. V gene TRBV6-1 combines with J gene TRBJ2-1; 11 bases are a match to TRBD2. Germline CDR1 MNHNS, CDR2 SASEGT. The length of the CDR3 is 13 residues. Trimming cost V 8 bases and J 9 bases; bases outside gene matches: 6.

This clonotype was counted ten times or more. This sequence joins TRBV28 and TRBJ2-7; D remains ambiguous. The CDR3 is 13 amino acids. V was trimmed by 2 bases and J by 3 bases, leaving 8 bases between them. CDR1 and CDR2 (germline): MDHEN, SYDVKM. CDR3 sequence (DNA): TGTGCCAGCAGTTTACAGAGTCTCTACGAGCAGTACTTC. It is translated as CASSLQSLYEQYF. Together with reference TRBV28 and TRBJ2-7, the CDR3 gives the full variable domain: DVKVTQSSRYLVKRTGEKVFLECVQDMDHENMFWYRQDPGLGLRLIYFSYDVKMKEKGDIPEGYSVSREKKERFSLILESASTNQTSMYLCASSLQSLYEQYFGPGTRLTVT.

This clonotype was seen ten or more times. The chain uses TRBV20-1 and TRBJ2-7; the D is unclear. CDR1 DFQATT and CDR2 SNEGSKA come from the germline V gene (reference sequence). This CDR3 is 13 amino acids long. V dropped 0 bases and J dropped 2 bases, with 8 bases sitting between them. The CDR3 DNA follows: TGCAGTGCTAGAGACCAGGACCCCTACGAGCAGTACTTC. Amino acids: CSARDQDPYEQYF.

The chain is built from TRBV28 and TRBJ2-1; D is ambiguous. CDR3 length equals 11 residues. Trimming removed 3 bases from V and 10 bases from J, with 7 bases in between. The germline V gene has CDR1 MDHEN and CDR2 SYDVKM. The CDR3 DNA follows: TGTGCCAGCAGTTTGATATGGGAGCAGTTCTTC. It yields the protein CASSLIWEQFF. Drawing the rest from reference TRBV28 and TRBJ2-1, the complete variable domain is DVKVTQSSRYLVKRTGEKVFLECVQDMDHENMFWYRQDPGLGLRLIYFSYDVKMKEKGDIPEGYSVSREKKERFSLILESASTNQTSMYLCASSLIWEQFFGPGTRLTVL.

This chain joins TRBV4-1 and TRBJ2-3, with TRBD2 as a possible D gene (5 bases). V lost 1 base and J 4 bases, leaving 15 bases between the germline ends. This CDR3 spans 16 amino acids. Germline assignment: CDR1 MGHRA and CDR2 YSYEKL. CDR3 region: CASSQVPASGSDTQYF. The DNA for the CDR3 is TGCGCCAGCAGCCAAGTACCTGCGTCGGGGTCAGATACGCAGTATTTT.

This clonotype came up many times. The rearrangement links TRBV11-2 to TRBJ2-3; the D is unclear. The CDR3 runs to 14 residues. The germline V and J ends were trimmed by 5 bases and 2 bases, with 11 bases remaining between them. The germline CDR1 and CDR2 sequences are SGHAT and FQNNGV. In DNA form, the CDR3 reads TGTGCCAGCAGCCACAGTGGCTACACAGATACGCAGTATTTT. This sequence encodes CASSHSGYTDTQYF.

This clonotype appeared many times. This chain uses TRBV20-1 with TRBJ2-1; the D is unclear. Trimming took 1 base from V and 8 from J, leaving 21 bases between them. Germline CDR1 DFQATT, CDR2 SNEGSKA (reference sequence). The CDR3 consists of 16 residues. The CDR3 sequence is CSARAAQVSGSYEQFF. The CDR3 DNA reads TGCAGTGCTAGAGCGGCGCAGGTATCAGGCAGTTATGAGCAGTTCTTC.

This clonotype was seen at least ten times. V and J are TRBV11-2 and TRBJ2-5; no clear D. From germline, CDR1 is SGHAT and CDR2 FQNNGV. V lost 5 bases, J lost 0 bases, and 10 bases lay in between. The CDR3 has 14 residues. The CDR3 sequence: CASSPTSYQETQYF. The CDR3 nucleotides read TGTGCCAGCAGCCCAACGAGCTACCAAGAGACCCAGTACTTC.

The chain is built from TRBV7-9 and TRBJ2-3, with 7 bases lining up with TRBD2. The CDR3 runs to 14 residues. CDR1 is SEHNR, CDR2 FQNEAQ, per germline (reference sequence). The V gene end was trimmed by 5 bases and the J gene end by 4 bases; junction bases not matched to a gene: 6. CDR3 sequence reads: CASSQRAGADTQYF. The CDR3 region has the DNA TGTGCCAGCAGCCAGCGGGCGGGAGCAGATACGCAGTATTTT. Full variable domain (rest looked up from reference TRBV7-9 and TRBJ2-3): DTGVSQNPRHKITKRGQNVTFRCDPISEHNRLYWYRQTLGQGPEFLTYFQNEAQLEKSRLLSDRFSAERPKGSFSTLEIQRTEQGDSAMYLCASSQRAGADTQYFGPGTRLTVL.

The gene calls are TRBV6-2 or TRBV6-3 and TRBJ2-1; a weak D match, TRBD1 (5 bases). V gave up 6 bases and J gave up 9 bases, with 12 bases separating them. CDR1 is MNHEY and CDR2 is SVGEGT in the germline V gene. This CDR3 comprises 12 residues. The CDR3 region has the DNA TGTGCCAGCAGACTTGACAGCCCTGAGCAGTTCTTC. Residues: CASRLDSPEQFF.

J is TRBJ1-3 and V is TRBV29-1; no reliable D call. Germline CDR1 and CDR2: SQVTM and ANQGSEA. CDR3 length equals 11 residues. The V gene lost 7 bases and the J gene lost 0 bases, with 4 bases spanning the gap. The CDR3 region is CSGSSGNTIYF. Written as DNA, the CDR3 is TGCAGCGGGAGCTCTGGAAACACCATATATTTT.

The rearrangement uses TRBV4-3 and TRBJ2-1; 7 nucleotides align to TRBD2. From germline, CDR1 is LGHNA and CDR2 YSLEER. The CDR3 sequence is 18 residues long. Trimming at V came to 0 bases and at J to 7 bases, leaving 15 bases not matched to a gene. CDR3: CASSQDSPASGMGNEQFF. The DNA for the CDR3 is TGCGCCAGCAGCCAAGACTCCCCGGCTAGCGGAATGGGTAATGAGCAGTTCTTC.

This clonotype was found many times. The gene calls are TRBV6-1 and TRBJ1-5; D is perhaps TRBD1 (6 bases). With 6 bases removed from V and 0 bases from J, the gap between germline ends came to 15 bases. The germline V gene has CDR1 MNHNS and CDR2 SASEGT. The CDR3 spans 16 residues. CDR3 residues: CASRGQPTYSNQPQHF. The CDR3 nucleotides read TGTGCCAGCAGAGGACAGCCAACTTATAGCAATCAGCCCCAGCATTTT.

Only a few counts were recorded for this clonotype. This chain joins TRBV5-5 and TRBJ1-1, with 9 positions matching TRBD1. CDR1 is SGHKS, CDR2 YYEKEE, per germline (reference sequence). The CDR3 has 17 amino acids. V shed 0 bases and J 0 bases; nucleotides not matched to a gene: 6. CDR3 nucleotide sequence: TGTGCCAGCAGCTTGGGTTCCGGGACAGGGATGAACACTGAAGCTTTCTTT. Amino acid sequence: CASSLGSGTGMNTEAFF. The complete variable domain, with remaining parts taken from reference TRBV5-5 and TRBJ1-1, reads DAGVTQSPTHLIKTRGQQVTLRCSPISGHKSVSWYQQVLGQGPQFIFQYYEKEERGRGNFPDRFSARQFPNYSSELNVNALLLGDSALYLCASSLGSGTGMNTEAFFGQGTRLTVV.

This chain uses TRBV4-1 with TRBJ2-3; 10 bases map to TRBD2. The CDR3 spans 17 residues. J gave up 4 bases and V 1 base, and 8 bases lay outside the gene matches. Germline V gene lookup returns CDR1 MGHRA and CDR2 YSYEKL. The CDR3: CASSQVPSGRVADTQYF. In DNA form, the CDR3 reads TGCGCCAGCAGCCAAGTCCCTAGCGGGAGAGTTGCAGATACGCAGTATTTT.

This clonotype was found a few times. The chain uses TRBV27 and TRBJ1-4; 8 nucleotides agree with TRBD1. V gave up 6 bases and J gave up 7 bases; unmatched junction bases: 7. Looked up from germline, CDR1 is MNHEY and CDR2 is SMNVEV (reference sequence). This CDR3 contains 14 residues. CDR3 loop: CASSLQGGVEKLFF. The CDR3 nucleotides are TGTGCCAGCAGCTTACAGGGGGGGGTTGAAAAACTGTTTTTT.

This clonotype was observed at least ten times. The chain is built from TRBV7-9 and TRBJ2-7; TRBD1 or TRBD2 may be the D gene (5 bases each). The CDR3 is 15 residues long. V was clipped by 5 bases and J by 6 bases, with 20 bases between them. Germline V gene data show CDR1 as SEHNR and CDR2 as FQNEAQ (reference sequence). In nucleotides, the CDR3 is TGTGCCAGCAGCCGCGCTCTAGCTCAGGGTGGCGAGCAGTACTTC. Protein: CASSRALAQGGEQYF.

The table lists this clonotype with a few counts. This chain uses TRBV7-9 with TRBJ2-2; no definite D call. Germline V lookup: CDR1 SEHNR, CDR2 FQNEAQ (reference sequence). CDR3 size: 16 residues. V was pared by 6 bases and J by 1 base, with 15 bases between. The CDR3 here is CASRPSQSRNTGELFF. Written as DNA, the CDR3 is TGTGCCAGCAGACCATCGCAAAGCAGGAACACCGGGGAGCTGTTTTTT.

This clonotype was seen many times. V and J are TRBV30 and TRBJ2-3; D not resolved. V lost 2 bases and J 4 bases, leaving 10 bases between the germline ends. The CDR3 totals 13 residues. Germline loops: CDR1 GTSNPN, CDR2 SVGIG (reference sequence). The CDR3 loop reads CAWSHGSADTQYF. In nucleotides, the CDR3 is TGTGCCTGGAGTCACGGGTCGGCAGATACGCAGTATTTT. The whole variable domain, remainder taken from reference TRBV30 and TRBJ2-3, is SQTIHQWPATLVQPVGSPLSLECTVEGTSNPNLYWYRQAAGRGLQLLFYSVGIGQISSEVPQNLSASRPQDRQFILSSKKLLLSDSGFYLCAWSHGSADTQYFGPGTRLTVL.

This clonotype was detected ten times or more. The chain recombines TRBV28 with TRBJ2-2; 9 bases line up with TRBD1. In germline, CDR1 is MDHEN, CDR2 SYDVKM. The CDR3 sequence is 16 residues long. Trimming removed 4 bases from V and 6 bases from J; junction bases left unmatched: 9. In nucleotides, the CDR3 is TGTGCCAGCAGTTCAGGGACAGGGAGATTCGCCGGGGAGCTGTTTTTT. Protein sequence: CASSSGTGRFAGELFF.

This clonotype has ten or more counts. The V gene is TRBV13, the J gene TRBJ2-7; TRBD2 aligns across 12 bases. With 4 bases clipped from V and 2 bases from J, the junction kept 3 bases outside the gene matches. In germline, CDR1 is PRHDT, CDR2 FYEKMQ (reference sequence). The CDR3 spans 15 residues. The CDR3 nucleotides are TGTGCCAGCAGCTCCAGACTAGCGGGGGCCTACGAGCAGTACTTC. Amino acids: CASSSRLAGAYEQYF. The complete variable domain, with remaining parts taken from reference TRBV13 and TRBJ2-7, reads AAGVIQSPRHLIKEKRETATLKCYPIPRHDTVYWYQQGPGQDPQFLISFYEKMQSDKGSIPDRFSAQQFSDYHSELNMSSLELGDSALYFCASSSRLAGAYEQYFGPGTRLTVT.

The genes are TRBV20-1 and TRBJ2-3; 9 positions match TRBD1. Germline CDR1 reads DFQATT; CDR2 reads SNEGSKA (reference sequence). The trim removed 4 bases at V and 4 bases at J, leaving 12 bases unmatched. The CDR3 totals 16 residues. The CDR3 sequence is CSATSHGTGWSDTQYF. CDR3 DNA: TGCAGTGCTACAAGCCACGGGACAGGGTGGTCAGATACGCAGTATTTT.

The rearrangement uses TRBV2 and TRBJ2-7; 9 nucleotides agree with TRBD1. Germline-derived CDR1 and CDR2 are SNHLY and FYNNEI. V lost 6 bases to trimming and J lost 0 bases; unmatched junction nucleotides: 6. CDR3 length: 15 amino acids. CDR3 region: CASSVDRGVSYEQYF. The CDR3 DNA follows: TGTGCCAGCAGCGTAGACAGGGGGGTCTCCTACGAGCAGTACTTC. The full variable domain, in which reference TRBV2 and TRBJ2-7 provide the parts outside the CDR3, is EPEVTQTPSHQVTQMGQEVILRCVPISNHLYFYWYRQILGQKVEFLVSFYNNEISEKSEIFDDQFSVERPDGSNFTLKIRSTKLEDSAMYFCASSVDRGVSYEQYFGPGTRLTVT.

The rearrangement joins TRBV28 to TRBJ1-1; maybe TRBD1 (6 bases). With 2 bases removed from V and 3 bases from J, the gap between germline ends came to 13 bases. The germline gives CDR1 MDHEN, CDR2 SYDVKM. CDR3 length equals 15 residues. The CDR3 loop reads CASSLLEGGHTEAFF. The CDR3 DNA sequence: TGTGCCAGCAGTTTACTCGAAGGGGGGCACACTGAAGCTTTCTTT.

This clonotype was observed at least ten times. CDR3 bases: TGTGCCAGCAGTTTAGGCATCCGTGGGGGAGGCTATGGCTACACCTTC. Protein product: CASSLGIRGGGYGYTF. The chain carries TRBV28 and TRBJ1-2, with D possibly matching TRBD1 (5 bases). The CDR3 totals 16 residues. Deletions cut 2 bases from V and 4 bases from J, with 17 bases between. From germline, CDR1 is MDHEN and CDR2 SYDVKM.

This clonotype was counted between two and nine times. The CDR3 DNA is TGTGCCAGCAGTTTCCCCAAGCGGGCCTACAATCAGCCCCAGCATTTT. This gives the protein CASSFPKRAYNQPQHF. The chain is built from TRBV28 and TRBJ1-5; no definite D call. V lost 3 bases and J 3 bases, leaving 15 bases between the germline ends. Germline-derived CDR1 and CDR2 are MDHEN and SYDVKM. The CDR3 extends over 16 amino acids.

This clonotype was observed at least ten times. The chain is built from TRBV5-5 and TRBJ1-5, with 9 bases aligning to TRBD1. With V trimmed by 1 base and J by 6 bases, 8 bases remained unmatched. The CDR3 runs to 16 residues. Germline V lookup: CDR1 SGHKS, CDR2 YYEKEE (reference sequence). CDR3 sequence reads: CASSLYSYRGPQPQHF. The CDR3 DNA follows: TGTGCCAGCAGCTTGTACTCTTACAGGGGGCCTCAGCCCCAGCATTTT.

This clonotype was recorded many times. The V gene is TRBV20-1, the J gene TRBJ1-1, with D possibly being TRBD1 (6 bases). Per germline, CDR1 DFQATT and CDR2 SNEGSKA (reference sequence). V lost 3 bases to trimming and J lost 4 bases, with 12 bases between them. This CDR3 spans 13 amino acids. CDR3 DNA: TGCAGTGCTAGTAACCCAGGGGCCACTGAAGCTTTCTTT. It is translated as CSASNPGATEAFF.

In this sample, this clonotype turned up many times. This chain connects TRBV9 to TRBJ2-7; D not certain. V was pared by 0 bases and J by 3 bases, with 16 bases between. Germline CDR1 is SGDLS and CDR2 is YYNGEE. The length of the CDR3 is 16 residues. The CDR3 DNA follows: TGTGCCAGCAGCGTAGACCCGGGCACCCCCATCTACGAGCAGTACTTC. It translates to CASSVDPGTPIYEQYF.

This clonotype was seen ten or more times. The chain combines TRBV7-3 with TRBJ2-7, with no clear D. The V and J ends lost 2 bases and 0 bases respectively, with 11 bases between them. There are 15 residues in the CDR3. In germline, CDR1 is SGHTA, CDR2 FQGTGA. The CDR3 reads CASSLSVGFSYEQYF. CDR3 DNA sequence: TGTGCCAGCAGCTTATCGGTAGGCTTCTCCTACGAGCAGTACTTC.

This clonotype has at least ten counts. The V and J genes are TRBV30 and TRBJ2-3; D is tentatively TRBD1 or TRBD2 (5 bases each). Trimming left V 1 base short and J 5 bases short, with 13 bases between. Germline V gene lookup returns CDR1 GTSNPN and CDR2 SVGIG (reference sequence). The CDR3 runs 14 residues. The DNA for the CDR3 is TGTGCCTGGAGTGAGGGACCTAGGGTAGATACGCAGTATTTT. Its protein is CAWSEGPRVDTQYF.